Below, 26 T cell receptor beta chains from the same sample are listed, as sequenced in a study of T cells in Graves' hyperthyroidism and ophthalmopathy. Researchers amplified the TCR beta CDR3 regions from RNA transcripts. A first-round RT-PCR of the TCR CDR3 used the HTBI primer set. TCRdb re-called the multiplex PCR reads with MiXCR, one entry per CDR3 protein. The sample lists under 400,000 distinct CDR3 sequences; around a sixth were seen once. The sample comprised blood. The source is a woman aged 45-65 years with Graves' hyperthyroidism.

The chain couples TRBV7-3 to TRBJ2-2, with TRBD2 matching 13 bases. The length of the CDR3 is 17 residues. Germline CDR1 reads SGHTA; CDR2 reads FQGTGA. J gave up 4 bases and V 5 bases, and 7 bases lay outside the gene matches. DNA of the CDR3: TGTGCCAGCAGCCCTGGGTGGACTAGCGGGAGCACCGGGGAGCTGTTTTTT. Translation: CASSPGWTSGSTGELFF.

This clonotype was observed at least ten times. The V call is TRBV5-6, the J call TRBJ2-5; no reliable D call. Germline V lookup: CDR1 SGHDT, CDR2 YYEEEE. The CDR3 consists of 13 residues. Trimming left V 5 bases short and J 5 bases short, with 13 bases between. The DNA of the CDR3 is TGTGCCAGCAGGTCAAAGGGATTCGAGACCCAGTACTTC. Translation gives CASRSKGFETQYF.

CDR3 residues: CASSTNGNSPLHF. The CDR3 DNA follows: TGTGCCAGCAGTACCAACGGAAATTCACCCCTCCACTTT. The V call is TRBV27, the J call TRBJ1-6, with D unclear. V was trimmed by 5 bases and J by 7 bases, leaving 9 bases between them. The CDR3 contains 13 residues. Germline loops: CDR1 MNHEY, CDR2 SMNVEV (reference sequence).

V is TRBV11-2 and J is TRBJ1-4, with D possibly matching TRBD1 (6 bases). CDR3 length: 15 amino acids. Looked up from germline, CDR1 is SGHAT and CDR2 is FQNNGV. Trimming took 5 bases from V and 0 from J, leaving 10 bases between them. The CDR3 DNA sequence: TGTGCCAGCAGCGACGGACAGACAACTAATGAAAAACTGTTTTTT. This sequence encodes CASSDGQTTNEKLFF.

The gene calls are TRBV6-1 and TRBJ1-3; D gene ambiguous. From germline, CDR1 is MNHNS and CDR2 SASEGT. V was pared by 5 bases and J by 1 base, with 15 bases between. The CDR3 totals 16 residues. This chain's CDR3 is CASSTAGLLSGNTIYF. The CDR3, as DNA: TGTGCCAGCAGTACGGCCGGCCTCCTATCTGGAAACACCATATATTTT.

V and J are TRBV2 and TRBJ2-3; D is ambiguous. CDR1 is SNHLY, CDR2 FYNNEI, per germline. The CDR3 covers 17 residues. Trimming pared 6 bases from V and 4 bases from J, leaving 23 bases between. CDR3: CASSSSAASSGADTQYF. The CDR3 coding sequence is TGTGCCAGCAGCTCCTCTGCGGCGTCATCTGGGGCAGATACGCAGTATTTT.

This clonotype was counted between two and nine times. The chain recombines TRBV30 with TRBJ1-2; D is perhaps TRBD1 (5 bases). This CDR3 contains 15 residues. Germline-derived CDR1 and CDR2 are GTSNPN and SVGIG (reference sequence). The germline V and J ends were trimmed by 3 bases and 5 bases, with 19 bases remaining between them. The CDR3 coding sequence is TGTGCCTGGAGGTCTGGGTCGGTGGGGGATTATGGCTACACCTTC. This sequence encodes CAWRSGSVGDYGYTF.

In this sample, this clonotype turned up a few times. The V call is TRBV7-9, the J call TRBJ1-5; maybe TRBD1 (5 bases). The germline V gene has CDR1 SEHNR and CDR2 FQNEAQ (reference sequence). V was trimmed by 3 bases and J by 0 bases, leaving 15 bases between them. The length of the CDR3 is 17 residues. CDR3 sequence reads: CASSFSGDSYSNQPQHF. In nucleotides, the CDR3 is TGTGCCAGCAGCTTCTCGGGGGACTCATATAGCAATCAGCCCCAGCATTTT.

This clonotype was seen many times. CDR3 nucleotide sequence: TGTGCCAGCAGTTTAGGGCAGGCTGCTGAAGCTTTCTTT. Translated: CASSLGQAAEAFF. The chain is built from TRBV12-3 or TRBV12-4 and TRBJ1-1, with D unclear. V was trimmed by 1 base and J by 6 bases, leaving 9 bases between them. This CDR3 comprises 13 residues.

In its sample, this clonotype was seen a few times. V and J are TRBV7-2 and TRBJ2-5, with D maybe TRBD2 (5 bases). The CDR3 sequence is 15 residues long. Germline V lookup: CDR1 SGHTA, CDR2 FQGNSA. Trimming took off 4 bases at V and 4 bases at J, with 16 bases between the two ends. In DNA, the CDR3 is TGTGCCAGCAGCTCGGACTTAGGCAGTGCAGAGACCCAGTACTTC. Protein: CASSSDLGSAETQYF. Full variable domain (outside the CDR3, taken from reference TRBV7-2 and TRBJ2-5): GAGVSQSPSNKVTEKGKDVELRCDPISGHTALYWYRQSLGQGLEFLIYFQGNSAPDKSGLPSDRFSAERTGGSVSTLTIQRTQQEDSAVYLCASSSDLGSAETQYFGPGTRLLVL.

This clonotype has ten or more counts. This chain connects TRBV6-1 to TRBJ1-1; D perhaps matches TRBD1 (5 bases). CDR1 is MNHNS, CDR2 SASEGT, per germline. This CDR3 has 15 amino acids. V shed 5 bases and J shed 5 bases, with 18 bases lying between them. DNA of the CDR3: TGTGCCAGCAGTTCGACAGCCTGGGTAGAAACTGAAGCTTTCTTT. It codes for CASSSTAWVETEAFF.

This clonotype was detected ten times or more. V is TRBV11-2 and J is TRBJ2-1; D call uncertain. This CDR3 is built from 12 residues. CDR1 and CDR2 from the germline V gene are SGHAT and FQNNGV. V was cut by 1 base and J by 8 bases, with 6 bases left in between. Here the CDR3 DNA reads TGTGCCAGCAGCTTAGTTGGGGATGAGCAGTTCTTC. It translates to CASSLVGDEQFF.

The J gene is TRBJ1-5, the V gene TRBV5-6, with 7 bases matching TRBD1. This CDR3 contains 14 residues. Germline V lookup: CDR1 SGHDT, CDR2 YYEEEE. The V and J ends lost 3 bases and 0 bases, in that order; junction bases with no gene match: 0. The CDR3 DNA follows: TGTGCCAGCAGCTGGACAGGTAGCAATCAGCCCCAGCATTTT. This codes for CASSWTGSNQPQHF. The variable domain in full, with the rest retrieved from reference TRBV5-6 and TRBJ1-5, is DAGVTQSPTHLIKTRGQQVTLRCSPKSGHDTVSWYQQALGQGPQFIFQYYEEEERQRGNFPDRFSGHQFPNYSSELNVNALLLGDSALYLCASSWTGSNQPQHFGDGTRLSIL.

Only a few counts were recorded for this clonotype. The V gene is TRBV11-2, the J gene TRBJ2-3; 9 bases line up with TRBD2. This CDR3 comprises 18 residues. Germline V gene data show CDR1 as SGHAT and CDR2 as FQNNGV. V lost 0 bases and J lost 6; bases outside the gene matches: 13. CDR3 protein: CASSLEIQAGGPFDTQYF. DNA for the CDR3: TGTGCCAGCAGCTTAGAAATCCAGGCGGGAGGGCCGTTCGATACGCAGTATTTT.

The genes are TRBV24-1 and TRBJ2-3; 7 bases line up with TRBD1. Trimming at V came to 9 bases and at J to 2 bases, leaving 1 base not matched to a gene. The CDR3 is 12 residues long. CDR1 and CDR2 from the germline V gene are KGHDR and SFDVKD. CDR3 nucleotide sequence: TGTGCCACCGGGACAGACACAGATACGCAGTATTTT. This encodes CATGTDTDTQYF.

This clonotype was counted at least ten times. V usage is TRBV10-3 and J usage is TRBJ1-5, with D perhaps matching TRBD1 (6 bases). Trimming pared 6 bases from V and 0 bases from J, leaving 6 bases between. CDR3 length: 13 amino acids. Germline V gene sequence: CDR1 ENHRY, CDR2 SYGVKD. The CDR3: CAIRDSSNQPQHF. The CDR3 coding sequence is TGTGCCATCAGGGACAGTAGCAATCAGCCCCAGCATTTT.

J is TRBJ2-1 and V is TRBV9, with D unclear. V was shortened by 3 bases and J by 0 bases, with 10 bases between the two germline ends. The CDR3 length is 15 residues. Germline CDR1 and CDR2: SGDLS and YYNGEE. The CDR3 bases are TGTGCCAGCAGCGCGGGCCTATACTCCTACAATGAGCAGTTCTTC. Its protein is CASSAGLYSYNEQFF.

This clonotype occurred a few times. The V gene is TRBV30, the J gene TRBJ2-3, with 9 positions matching TRBD2. The CDR3 runs 15 residues. In germline, CDR1 is GTSNPN, CDR2 SVGIG (reference sequence). Trimming cost V 2 bases and J 6 bases; bases outside gene matches: 9. The DNA for the CDR3 is TGTGCCTGGAGTCGCCTTAGCGGGGGTGGTGATACGCAGTATTTT. Its translation: CAWSRLSGGGDTQYF.

There are a few counts of this clonotype. This sequence joins TRBV6-7 and TRBJ2-2; D uncertain. TRBV6-7 is an ORF, and what it does is uncertain. V lost 0 bases, J lost 2 bases, and 16 bases lay in between. The CDR3 has 18 amino acids. Here the CDR3 DNA reads TGTGCCAGCAGTTACTCGATTTGGGTTTCAGGAAACACCGGGGAGCTGTTTTTT. This codes for CASSYSIWVSGNTGELFF.

This clonotype was detected a few times. CDR3 protein: CASSQFRGPDNEQFF. DNA of the CDR3: TGCGCCAGCAGCCAATTTAGGGGACCAGACAATGAGCAGTTCTTC. The V and J genes are TRBV4-1 and TRBJ2-1; perhaps D is TRBD1 or TRBD2 (5 bases each). The CDR3 has 15 residues. CDR1 and CDR2 from the germline V gene are MGHRA and YSYEKL. The ends were cut back, 2 bases at V and 5 bases at J, with 13 bases in the middle.

In this sample, this clonotype turned up many times. V gene TRBV12-3 or TRBV12-4 combines with J gene TRBJ2-1; D is perhaps TRBD2 (6 bases). The CDR3 covers 16 residues. The V end lost 2 bases, the J end lost 3 bases, and 14 bases lay between the germline ends. The CDR3 sequence: CASSLLGDSIYNEQFF. In DNA, the CDR3 is TGTGCCAGCAGTTTATTGGGGGACTCCATCTACAATGAGCAGTTCTTC.

This chain connects TRBV30 to TRBJ1-1; D possibly corresponds to TRBD1 (6 bases). The CDR3 is 17 residues long. Germline assignment: CDR1 GTSNPN and CDR2 SVGIG (reference sequence). The germline V and J ends were trimmed by 0 bases and 0 bases, with 17 bases remaining between them. This CDR3 reads CAWSVQFNRALNTEAFF. Here the CDR3 DNA reads TGTGCCTGGAGTGTACAATTTAACAGGGCCTTGAACACTGAAGCTTTCTTT.

In its sample, this clonotype was seen a few times. The V gene is TRBV20-1, the J gene TRBJ2-5; D possibly uses TRBD1 or TRBD2 (5 bases each). Trimming cost V 6 bases and J 5 bases, with 16 bases left between them. Germline CDR1 DFQATT, CDR2 SNEGSKA (reference sequence). There are 13 residues in the CDR3. CDR3 residues: CSASRDPEETQYF. The CDR3 bases are TGCAGTGCCAGCCGGGACCCAGAGGAGACCCAGTACTTC.

The chain joins TRBV24-1 to TRBJ2-1; possibly TRBD2 for D (6 bases). CDR1 is KGHDR, CDR2 SFDVKD, per germline. Trimming took 3 bases from V and 7 from J, leaving 12 bases between them. The CDR3 has 14 amino acids. CDR3 nucleotides: TGTGCCACCAGTGATACACCCGGGGGAAATGAGCAGTTCTTC. Translation gives CATSDTPGGNEQFF.

This clonotype was observed a handful of times. The gene calls are TRBV28 and TRBJ2-2; D may be TRBD1 (5 bases). The germline V gene encodes CDR1 MDHEN and CDR2 SYDVKM. Trimming took 4 bases from V and 1 from J, leaving 10 bases between them. There are 15 residues in the CDR3. CDR3 sequence: CASSWGLENTGELFF. As DNA, the CDR3 is TGTGCCAGCAGTTGGGGCTTAGAGAACACCGGGGAGCTGTTTTTT. The full variable domain, in which reference TRBV28 and TRBJ2-2 provide the parts outside the CDR3, is DVKVTQSSRYLVKRTGEKVFLECVQDMDHENMFWYRQDPGLGLRLIYFSYDVKMKEKGDIPEGYSVSREKKERFSLILESASTNQTSMYLCASSWGLENTGELFFGEGSRLTVL.

There are a few counts of this clonotype. This chain joins TRBV28 and TRBJ2-1; 7 nucleotides line up with TRBD2. Germline-derived CDR1 and CDR2 are MDHEN and SYDVKM. The CDR3 is 15 amino acids. The trim removed 2 bases at V and 2 bases at J, leaving 3 bases unmatched. The CDR3 region has the DNA TGTGCCAGCAGTTTACGTCTAGCGGCCTACAATGAGCAGTTCTTC. This translates into CASSLRLAAYNEQFF.